This T cell receptor (beta chain) was sequenced in a study of vaccination and CD4 T cells after COVID-19 (dated by TCRdb to between 2022 and 2023). Regarding the research as a whole: Convalescent patients had a positive SARS-CoV-2 result on nasal swab PCR, and of these patients, nine had mild disease and one had severe disease. The convalescent cohort included six males and four females, with two Hispanic individuals, seven Caucasians, two Asians and one multiracial person. Participants received two doses of either the Pfizer-BioNTech BNT162b2 vaccine (n=8) or the Moderna mRNA-1273 vaccine (n=2). Post-COVID blood samples from convalescent patients were collected a median of about 110 days after diagnosis, with a range of about 35 to 161 days. The time from the second vaccine dose to post-vaccine blood sampling had a median of 72 days and ranged from about 12 to 250 days. A few convalescent patients gave samples both early after vaccination (day 14) and late after vaccination (days 161 to 241). For stimulating the cultures, overlapping spike peptide pools were used, derived from SARS-CoV-2 as well as from the common cold coronaviruses HCoV-NL63, HCoV-OC43 and HCoV-229E. Control cultures received a CEFX viral epitope pool as the positive control, an HIV-1 Nef peptide pool as the negative control, or no peptide. The spike-specific CD4+ TCR repertoire was compared before and after mRNA vaccination in 10 COVID-19 convalescent patients and a few infection-naive healthy vaccine recipients. The full study reports these points: Relatively few convalescent patients were included in the study, and early timepoints after natural infection were not analyzed. In convalescent patients, a median roughly 86% of post-vaccine SARS-CoV-2-reactive clones were detected only after vaccination, suggesting vaccine-specific priming. In convalescent patients, nearly all vaccine-specific clones (304 of 307) were found to be mono-reactive for SARS-CoV-2 spike rather than cross-reactive with common cold coronaviruses. The median count of SARS-CoV-2-reactive clonotypes went up from roughly 21 after infection to some 38 after vaccination, although the change was not significant.

The time point label here, explained by the study, means: late sampling 161 to 241 days after vaccination in a few convalescent patients. The treatment or condition label, as the study defines it: approximately nine-day PBMC culture with coronavirus spike peptide pools or control peptides (ViraFEST assay). The ViraFEST assay was used in the study, in which antigen-specific T cells were expanded with peptide pools and expanded clonotypes were subsequently identified by TCR sequencing. The convalescent patients' positive SARS-CoV-2 PCR tests fell between March and December 2020, which was before the Alpha, Beta and Delta variants emerged in the United States. Each well held two million PBMCs cultured with around 10 ug/ml peptide pools in IMDM containing around 5% human AB serum and around 10 IU/ml IL-2. Half of the culture medium was replaced with fresh IL-2-containing medium on days 3 and 7. CD4+ T cells were isolated after roughly nine days of culture through negative selection using the EasySep CD4+ T cell isolation kit. PBMCs were separated from whole blood using Ficoll-Paque Plus gradient centrifugation and then either used fresh or cryopreserved at -140C. Culture conditions were generally each tested in triplicate wells.

Its CDR3 holds 13 amino acids, cysteine through phenylalanine. Kept here is only the CDR3 DNA, which spans 39 bases and is read in frame from base 1. CDR1 and CDR2, per the germline V gene (reference sequence), are SSHAT and FNYEAQ. The library was generated by PCR. TCR sequencing of DNA from cultured CD4+ T cells used the Oncomine TCR Beta short-read assay at the Johns Hopkins FTIC core. The QIAamp micro DNA kit was used to extract genomic DNA from the cultured CD4+ T cells. Oncomine TCR Beta libraries made from cultured CD4+ T cells were pooled using unique dual indexes and sequenced on an Illumina iSeq 100. For the original study's pipeline: Non-productive sequences were filtered out, and CDR3s that did not start with C, did not end with F or W, or were shorter than 7 amino acids were discarded. The MANAFEST web application was used to identify antigen-specific clonotypes by comparing peptide-stimulated wells against reference wells and other culture wells. Positive clones required FDR below 0.05, an odds ratio above 5, and productive frequency above 0.1% in at least two of three replicate wells. Clonotypes that were significantly expanded in both SARS-CoV-2 spike wells and at least one common cold coronavirus spike condition were defined as cross-reactive. Similarity between CDR3 sequences was evaluated in R version 3.6.1 using Levenshtein distances (stringdist) and unrooted phylogenetic trees (ape). TCRdb's own reprocessing of the public reads used fastp at Q25 and MiXCR and kept productive beta chains. Merged by CDR3 protein, the rows form single entries marked with the most common genes and DNA. These V and J calls originate from TCRdb's pipeline instead of the authors' own analysis. This sample is represented by 20,000 to 25,000 distinct CDR3 sequences; about 33% of them were singletons. The ten largest clonotypes hold roughly an eighth of the sample.

To note about this clonotype: No cognate antigen has been identified for it. The junction does not match germline at one end; this may be a read error.

The chain employs TRBV7-7 and TRBJ1-5; the D gene assignment is ambiguous. The sample here was CD4+ T cells from blood, cultured in vitro, taken about 7 months after SARS-CoV-2 vaccination. This sequence originates from a human donor who had recovered from COVID-19. The CDR3 amino acid sequence is: CASSSDVGQPQHF. DNA sequence: TGTGCTAGCAGCTCCGACGTAGGTCAGCCCCAGCATTTT. Joined to the reference TRBV7-7 and TRBJ1-5 proteins, this CDR3 gives the full variable domain: GAGVSQSPRYKVTKRGQDVTLRCDPISSHATLYWYQQALGQGPEFLTYFNYEAQPDKSGLPSDRFSAERPEGSISTLTIQRTEQRDSAMYRCASSSDVGQPQHFGDGTRLSIL.